The sequence of this T cell receptor beta chain was determined in a study of human T cells and chemical hapten exposure listed by TCRdb under 2021. Concerning the study at large: For sensitization, 2% DPC in acetone was applied to a roughly 2 cm by roughly 2 cm area of upper inner arm skin. Patients additionally received weekly therapeutic DPC doses to the scalp throughout the roughly 25-week study period. Patch testing was done on the upper back using Finn chambers containing 0.01% DPC, and results were scored after 6 days according to International Contact Dermatitis Research Group standards. The mostly female patient cohort included alopecia areata with under or over 50% scalp involvement, alopecia totalis and alopecia universalis. Libraries were pooled for sequencing, and variation in per-sample TCR yields was attributed mainly to small differences in library volumes within the pool. The study tracked peripheral blood TCR repertoire changes in vivo during primary and secondary sensitization to the hapten diphenylcyclopropenone (DPC) in alopecia patients. Blood samples were taken from patients before sensitization (week 0) and then at 2, 6 and about 24 weeks after DPC sensitization. Blood for TCR sequencing was provided by twenty-nine alopecia patients at one to four time points (pre-sensitization, 2, 6 and 24 weeks). Results the study describes overall, beyond this receptor: DPC sensitization did not change how many TCRs were above 1 in 1000 frequency, and no evidence was found of alterations in global repertoire structure. Expanded TCRs formed significantly more large CDR3 similarity clusters than pre-sensitization or healthy control sets, consistent with antigen-driven responses. After repeated subsampling, the strength of the expansion versus patch-test correlation and the threshold at which it became significant changed. Because every patient had alopecia, a presumed autoimmune disease, the patients' immune response might differ from that of healthy individuals. The number of PT1 expanded TCRs positively correlated with patch test score, significant at thresholds 8, 16 and 32 but not 4.

Regarding this clonotype: Its antigen is currently not known. Base-call qualities are not available, and no considerably larger clone is one nucleotide away.

Receptors were amplified or captured by RACE. Instrument used: NextSeq 500. During library preparation, unique molecular identifiers were attached to individual cDNA molecules so that TCRs could be counted quantitatively and reproducibly. From each blood RNA sample, both TCR alpha and TCR beta chains were sequenced. Per the authors' processing: Samples had a median of roughly 99,000 TCRs, with a range from about 23,224 to 700,000. The Decombinator software suite was used to annotate the V, J and CDR3 of the TCR reads. Every sample was subsampled to the same number of TCRs (28,000) for the PS versus PT1 abundance plots. Expanded TCRs were defined as absent before sensitization and observed at least eight times at the 2-week time point. TCRdb trimmed the raw reads at Q25, called clones with MiXCR and kept productive beta chains. Records with the same CDR3 protein are collapsed into one entry carrying the most frequent genes and DNA. TCRdb assigned the V and J calls; the authors' analysis was not used. A total of around 120,000 distinct CDR3 sequences appear in this sample, roughly 15% of them only once. Together, the top ten hold approximately 0.89% of the sample.

The CDR1 and CDR2 encoded by the germline V gene are LGHNA and YSLEER. Relative to germline, V is 0 bases shorter and J is 4 bases shorter, with 12 bases between their ends. Including cysteine and phenylalanine, the CDR3 has 15 amino acids. Only the CDR3 DNA stays, 45 bases, in frame from base 1. The time point label here, explained by the study, means: patch test 1, 2 weeks after DPC sensitization. The treatment or condition label, as the study defines it: therapeutic diphenylcyclopropenone sensitization with weekly scalp DPC. Blood at each patch-test visit was drawn before the patch test was applied. Patients were considered eligible if aged 18 to 70, diagnosed with alopecia and deemed suitable for DPC therapy, and patients were excluded if pregnant. Total RNA was extracted from unfractionated whole blood collected in Tempus Blood RNA tubes.

This chain is built from TRBV4-3 and TRBJ1-1; TRBD1 could be the D gene, as 5 bases match. Sample: whole blood, taken in connection with sensitization to the hapten diphenylcyclopropenone (DPC). The TCR sequence derives from a man younger than 35 with alopecia areata. Some clones in this sample may be carry-over from other donors' samples. The CDR3 loop reads CASSQDGGESTEAFF. The nucleotide sequence reads as follows: TGCGCCAGCAGCCAAGATGGGGGGGAATCCACTGAAGCTTTCTTT.